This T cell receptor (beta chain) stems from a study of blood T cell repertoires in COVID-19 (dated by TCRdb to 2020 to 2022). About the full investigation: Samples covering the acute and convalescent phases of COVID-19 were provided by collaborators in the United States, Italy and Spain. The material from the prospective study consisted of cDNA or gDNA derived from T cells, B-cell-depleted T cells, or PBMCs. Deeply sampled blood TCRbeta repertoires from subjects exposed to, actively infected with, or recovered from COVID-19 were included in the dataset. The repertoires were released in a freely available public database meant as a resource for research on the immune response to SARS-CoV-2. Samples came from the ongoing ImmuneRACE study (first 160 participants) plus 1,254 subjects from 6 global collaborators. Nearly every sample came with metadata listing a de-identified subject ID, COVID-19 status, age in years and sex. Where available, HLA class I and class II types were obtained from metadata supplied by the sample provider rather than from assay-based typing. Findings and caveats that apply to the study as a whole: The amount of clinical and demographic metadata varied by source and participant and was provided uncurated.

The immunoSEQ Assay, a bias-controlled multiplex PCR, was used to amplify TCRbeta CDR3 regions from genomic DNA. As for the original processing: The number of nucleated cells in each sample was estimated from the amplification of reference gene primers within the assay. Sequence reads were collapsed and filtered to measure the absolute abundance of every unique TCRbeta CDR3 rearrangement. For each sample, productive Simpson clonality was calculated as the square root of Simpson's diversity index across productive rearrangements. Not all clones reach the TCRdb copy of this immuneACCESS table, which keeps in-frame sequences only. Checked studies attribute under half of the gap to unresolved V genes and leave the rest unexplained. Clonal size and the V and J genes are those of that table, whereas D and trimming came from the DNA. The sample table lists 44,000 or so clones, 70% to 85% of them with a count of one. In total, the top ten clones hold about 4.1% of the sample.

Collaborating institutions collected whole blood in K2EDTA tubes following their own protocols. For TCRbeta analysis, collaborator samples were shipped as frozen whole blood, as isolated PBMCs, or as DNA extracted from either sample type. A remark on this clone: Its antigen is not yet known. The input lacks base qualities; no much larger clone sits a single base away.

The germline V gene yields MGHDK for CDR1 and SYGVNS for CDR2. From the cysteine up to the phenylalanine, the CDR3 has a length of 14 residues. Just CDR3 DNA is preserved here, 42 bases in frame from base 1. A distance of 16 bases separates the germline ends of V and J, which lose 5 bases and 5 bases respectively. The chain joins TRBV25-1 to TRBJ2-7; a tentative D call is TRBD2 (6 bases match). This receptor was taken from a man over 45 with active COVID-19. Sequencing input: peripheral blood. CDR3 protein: CASSRDSRGDEQYF. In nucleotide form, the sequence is TGTGCCAGCAGTCGGGACTCGAGAGGCGACGAGCAGTACTTC.